This T cell receptor beta chain was recovered during a study of T cells in Graves' hyperthyroidism and ophthalmopathy. RNA transcripts yielded amplified TCR beta CDR3 regions. When the TCR CDR3 underwent first-round RT-PCR, the HTBI primer set was used. TCRdb processed the multiplex PCR reads anew with MiXCR; each CDR3 protein has one entry. The sample includes a few hundred thousand distinct CDR3 sequences, around 46% of them seen just once. Germline V gives CDR1 DFQATT, CDR2 SNEGSKA (reference sequence). Trimming took 5 bases from V and 3 from J, leaving 12 bases between them. This CDR3 has 13 residues.

Material for sequencing was peripheral blood or thyroid tissue (not recorded which). This sequence originates from a woman younger than 35 with Graves' hyperthyroidism. V usage is TRBV20-1 and J usage is TRBJ2-3; D gene uncertain. CDR3 bases: TGCAGTGCTCTCTCGTCCGGGACAGATACGCAGTATTTT. This gives the protein CSALSSGTDTQYF.